This T cell receptor beta chain was identified in a study of cytomegalovirus exposure and HLA in healthy donors. Across the whole study: Out of about 360 genotyped donors, less than 90% belonged to the Caucasian-associated ancestry cluster. Study-level points and caveats: CMV antigen specificity of a few CMV-associated chains was confirmed in vitro. Rare TCR sequences dominated, though some public TCRs recurred in many donors.

This CDR3 has 15 amino acids. Trimming removed 3 bases from V and 2 bases from J; junction bases left unmatched: 4. Germline lookup yields CDR1 WSHSY and CDR2 SAAADI. Amplification used 60 Vbeta primers and 13 Jbeta primers. Only in-frame clones appear in the TCRdb table, and some are missing; sequencing was by immunoSEQ multiplex PCR. Among some 80,000 clones listed, 62% were seen once. Of note for this clone: The antigen remains unidentified.

The receptor was isolated from a male donor in good health and CMV-seropositive. This chain joins TRBV10-2 and TRBJ2-5; 9 positions match TRBD2. The sample was PBMCs. Here the CDR3 reads CASSELSGSQETQYF. The CDR3 nucleotides are TGCGCCAGCAGTGAACTTAGCGGGAGTCAAGAGACCCAGTACTTC.